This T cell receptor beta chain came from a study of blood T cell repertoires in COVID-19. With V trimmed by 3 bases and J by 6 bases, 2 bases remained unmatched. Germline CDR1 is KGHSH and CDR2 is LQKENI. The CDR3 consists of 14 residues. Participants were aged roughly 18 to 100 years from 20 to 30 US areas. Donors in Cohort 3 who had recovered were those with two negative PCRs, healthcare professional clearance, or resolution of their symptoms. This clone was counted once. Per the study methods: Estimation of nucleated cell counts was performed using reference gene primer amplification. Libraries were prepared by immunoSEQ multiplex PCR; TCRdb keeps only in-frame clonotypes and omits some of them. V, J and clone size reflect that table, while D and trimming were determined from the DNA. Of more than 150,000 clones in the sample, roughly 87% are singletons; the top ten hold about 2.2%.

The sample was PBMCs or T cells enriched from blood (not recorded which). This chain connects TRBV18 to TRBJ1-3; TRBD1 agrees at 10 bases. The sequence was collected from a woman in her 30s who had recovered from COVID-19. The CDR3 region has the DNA TGTGCCAGCTCACCCGGGACAGGGGTAAACACCATATATTTT. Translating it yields CASSPGTGVNTIYF.